The entry below gives a single T cell receptor beta chain sequence along with its context. What it recognizes is unknown. What was amplified from RNA transcripts were TCR beta CDR3 regions. RT-PCR in the first round (using the HTBI primer set) targeted the TCR CDR3. TCRdb processed the multiplex PCR reads anew with MiXCR; each CDR3 protein has one entry. The sample shows roughly 580,000 distinct CDR3 sequences, roughly 46% of them seen only once. In patients aged 18 to 65, hyperthyroidism was newly diagnosed, with duration under 2 months. Lactation, pregnancy, other autoimmune disease or uncontrolled infection led to exclusion of patients. This record belongs to a study of T cells in Graves' hyperthyroidism and ophthalmopathy. Notes on the study in general: Blood shared most expanded thyroid clonotypes above 0.001. Ophthalmopathy prediction by the model preceded onset by a median about 6 months.

This CDR3 region has 16 residues. Unmatched junction bases numbered 4, after V lost 0 bases and J lost 6 bases. From germline, CDR1 is SGHTA and CDR2 FQGNSA. The sequencing input was peripheral blood or thyroid tissue (not recorded which). The rearrangement uses TRBV7-2 and TRBJ1-6, with 8 bases aligning to TRBD1. The receptor's source is a woman under 30 with Graves' hyperthyroidism. The CDR3 sequence is CASSLAPGQANSPLHF. CDR3 sequence (DNA): TGTGCCAGCAGCTTAGCCCCGGGACAGGCTAATTCACCCCTCCACTTT.